The clone carrying this T cell receptor beta chain has more than one count but fewer than ten. These data are taken from a study of early T cells in non-severe SARS-CoV-2 infection. The length of the CDR3 is 12 residues. Germline V gives CDR1 LGHDT, CDR2 YNNKEL (reference sequence). The V end lost 4 bases, the J end lost 4 bases, and 7 bases lay between the germline ends. Each CDR3 protein is one row after TCRdb ran MiXCR on the 5' RACE reads. The repertoire holds 95,000 to 150,000 distinct CDR3 sequences, around 14% seen once, with around a fifth in the top ten. The sample taken for sequencing was whole blood. This chain uses TRBV3-1 with TRBJ1-2; no firm D call. The receptor comes from an adult who was a healthcare worker with PCR-confirmed SARS-CoV-2 infection or an uninfected control (not recorded which). The CDR3 bases are TGTGCCAGCAGCCCGGACCGCTATGGCTACACCTTC. The encoded protein is CASSPDRYGYTF.